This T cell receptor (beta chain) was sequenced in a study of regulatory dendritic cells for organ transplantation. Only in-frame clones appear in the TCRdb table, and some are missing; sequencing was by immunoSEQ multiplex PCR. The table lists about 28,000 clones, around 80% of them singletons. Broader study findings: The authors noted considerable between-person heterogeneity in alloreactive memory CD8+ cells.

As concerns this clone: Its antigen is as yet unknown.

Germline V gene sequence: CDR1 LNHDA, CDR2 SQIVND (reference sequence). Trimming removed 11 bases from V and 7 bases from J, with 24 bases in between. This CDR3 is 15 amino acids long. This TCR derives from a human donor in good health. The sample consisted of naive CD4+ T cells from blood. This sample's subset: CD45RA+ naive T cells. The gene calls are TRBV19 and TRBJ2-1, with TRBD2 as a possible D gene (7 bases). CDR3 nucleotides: TGTGCCTCAAAAGGGGGGGTAGCGGGCCCAAATGAGCAGTTCTTC. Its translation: CASKGGVAGPNEQFF.